One sample yielded the 13 T cell receptor beta chains listed below, sequenced in a study of blood T cell repertoires in COVID-19. Measured with immunoSEQ multiplex PCR; TCRdb has only the in-frame clones, and not every one. Of 140,000 to 150,000 clones detected, 80% appear once; the ten largest clones hold roughly 13%. Source material: peripheral blood. The source is a man between 60 and 75 years old with active or convalescent COVID-19.

The chain carries TRBV28 and TRBJ2-3, with a tentative D call TRBD1 (6 bases). This CDR3 has 16 residues. Germline-derived CDR1 and CDR2 are MDHEN and SYDVKM. With 5 bases removed from V and 6 bases from J, the gap between germline ends came to 21 bases. CDR3 DNA sequence: TGTGCCAGCAGTCCAACAACAGGGTTAGGTGTGGATACGCAGTATTTT. It is translated as CASSPTTGLGVDTQYF.

CDR3 amino acids: CASSSRPSSGNTIYF. In nucleotides, the CDR3 is TGTGCCAGCAGTTCTAGACCCAGCTCTGGAAACACCATATATTTT. The chain has TRBV28 and TRBJ1-3, with D uncertain. With 4 bases removed from V and 0 bases from J, the gap between germline ends came to 10 bases. The CDR3 loop spans 15 amino acids. Germline CDR1 MDHEN, CDR2 SYDVKM.

J is TRBJ2-5 and V is TRBV19; D possibly corresponds to TRBD1 (6 bases). V lost 2 bases and J lost 2, with 15 bases in between. The germline V gene has CDR1 LNHDA and CDR2 SQIVND (reference sequence). The CDR3 is made up of 16 amino acids. CDR3 sequence (DNA): TGTGCCAGTAGTATACAGGTTCACAGGGCTCAAGAGACCCAGTACTTC. Its protein is CASSIQVHRAQETQYF.

This clone has a single count. The chain is built from TRBV6-4 and TRBJ1-5; D unresolved. This CDR3 region has 16 residues. Between the trimmed V and J ends, which lost 0 bases and 4 bases, there was a span of 13 bases. Germline lookup yields CDR1 MRHNA and CDR2 SNTAGT. As DNA, the CDR3 is TGTGCCAGCAGTGACTCGGGCTTTCGGGGTAATCAGCCCCAGCATTTT. The encoded protein is CASSDSGFRGNQPQHF.

This clone has at least ten counts. The V call is TRBV3-1 (or the pseudogene TRBV3-2), the J call TRBJ2-7; the match to TRBD2 covers 11 bases. Germline values: CDR1 LGHDT, CDR2 YNNKEL (reference sequence). The CDR3 covers 15 residues. J lost 4 bases, V lost 4 bases, and 6 bases had no gene match. The CDR3 region is CASSPRASGGYEQYF. The CDR3 bases are TGTGCCAGCAGCCCAAGGGCTAGCGGGGGGTACGAGCAGTACTTC.

The CDR3 is CASSLFRSETQYF. CDR3 bases: TGTGCCAGCAGCTTGTTTCGGTCAGAGACCCAGTACTTC. The chain combines TRBV5-4 with TRBJ2-5; D not resolved. The CDR3 spans 13 residues. Deletions cut 1 base from V and 4 bases from J, with 8 bases between. Germline V gene lookup returns CDR1 SGHNT and CDR2 YYREEE (reference sequence).

This chain joins TRBV14 and TRBJ2-3; 10 nucleotides agree with TRBD2. V was pared by 4 bases and J by 4 bases, with 5 bases of the junction left unmatched. The CDR3 extends over 15 amino acids. The germline V gene encodes CDR1 SGHDN and CDR2 FVKESK. Here the CDR3 DNA reads TGTGCCAGCAGCCCGGGACTAGCGATCGCAGATACGCAGTATTTT. Residues: CASSPGLAIADTQYF.

This sequence joins TRBV25-1 and TRBJ2-1; 13 nucleotides align to TRBD2. There are 16 residues in the CDR3. Germline CDR1 and CDR2: MGHDK and SYGVNS. The ends lost 5 bases at V and 5 bases at J; junction bases unmatched: 6. The CDR3 reads CASSRLAGGLHNEQFF. In nucleotides, the CDR3 is TGTGCCAGCAGTCGACTAGCGGGAGGTCTACACAATGAGCAGTTCTTC.

The V call is TRBV7-3, the J call TRBJ2-3; 10 bases line up with TRBD1. Trimming at V came to 5 bases and at J to 6 bases, leaving 5 bases not matched to a gene. Germline CDR1 SGHTA, CDR2 FQGTGA. This CDR3 contains 14 residues. The CDR3 is CASSGDRGRDTQYF. DNA of the CDR3: TGTGCCAGCAGCGGGGACAGGGGTAGGGATACGCAGTATTTT. Looking up the rest from reference TRBV7-3 and TRBJ2-3 gives the full variable domain: GAGVSQTPSNKVTEKGKYVELRCDPISGHTALYWYRQSLGQGPEFLIYFQGTGAADDSGLPNDRFFAVRPEGSVSTLKIQRTERGDSAVYLCASSGDRGRDTQYFGPGTRLTVL.

The V and J genes are TRBV28 and TRBJ2-1, with D possibly matching TRBD2 (5 bases). CDR1 is MDHEN and CDR2 is SYDVKM in the germline V gene. V lost 4 bases, J lost 5 bases, and 12 bases lay in between. The CDR3 is 14 residues long. This CDR3 reads CASSSGLRDNEQFF. Here the CDR3 DNA reads TGTGCCAGCAGTTCAGGACTCCGGGACAATGAGCAGTTCTTC.

The V call is TRBV6-2 or TRBV6-3, the J call TRBJ2-7; tentative D call: TRBD1 (6 bases). Trimming pared 4 bases from V and 3 bases from J, leaving 13 bases between. The CDR3 is made up of 14 amino acids. The germline gives CDR1 MNHEY, CDR2 SVGEGT. The CDR3 loop is CASSLAGVGYEQYF. The CDR3 DNA follows: TGTGCCAGCAGTTTGGCAGGGGTTGGCTACGAGCAGTACTTC.

This chain joins TRBV7-2 and TRBJ1-1, with D unresolved. Germline V gene data show CDR1 as SGHTA and CDR2 as FQGNSA. V shed 6 bases and J shed 2 bases, with 13 bases lying between them. The CDR3 is 14 amino acids. The DNA of the CDR3 is TGTGCCAGCAGTCAATTCCCGGGAAACACTGAAGCTTTCTTT. Translated: CASSQFPGNTEAFF.

V is TRBV9 and J is TRBJ1-2, with D perhaps TRBD1 (5 bases). V was trimmed by 0 bases and J by 7 bases, leaving 10 bases between them. Germline CDR1 SGDLS, CDR2 YYNGEE. The CDR3 extends over 13 amino acids. CDR3 nucleotide sequence: TGTGCCAGCAGCGTAGAAGGGGCTGGTGGCTACACCTTC. Translated, it gives CASSVEGAGGYTF. Drawing the rest from reference TRBV9 and TRBJ1-2, the complete variable domain is DSGVTQTPKHLITATGQRVTLRCSPRSGDLSVYWYQQSLDQGLQFLIQYYNGEERAKGNILERFSAQQFPDLHSELNLSSLELGDSALYFCASSVEGAGGYTFGSGTRLTVV.